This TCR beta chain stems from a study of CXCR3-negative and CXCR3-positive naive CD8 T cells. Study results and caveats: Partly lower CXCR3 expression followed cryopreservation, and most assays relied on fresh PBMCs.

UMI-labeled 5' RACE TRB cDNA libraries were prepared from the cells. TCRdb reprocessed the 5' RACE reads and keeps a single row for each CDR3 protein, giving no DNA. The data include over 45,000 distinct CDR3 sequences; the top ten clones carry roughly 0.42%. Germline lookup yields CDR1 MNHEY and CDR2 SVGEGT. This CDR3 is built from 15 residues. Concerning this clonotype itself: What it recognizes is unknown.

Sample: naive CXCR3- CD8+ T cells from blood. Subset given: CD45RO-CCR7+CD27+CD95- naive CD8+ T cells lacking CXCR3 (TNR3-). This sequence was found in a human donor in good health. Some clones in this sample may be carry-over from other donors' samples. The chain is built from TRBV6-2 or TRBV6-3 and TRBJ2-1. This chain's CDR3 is CASSYSEGSGNEQFF.